What follows are 10 T cell receptor beta chains derived from one specimen sequenced in a study of CD8 T cells in Susac syndrome. The authors reverse transcribed roughly 0.5 to 1 ug RNA with random hexamers. TCRdb recomputed calls from the immunoSEQ multiplex PCR reads with MiXCR, one row per CDR3 protein. Of some 170,000 distinct CDR3 sequences listed, less than 95% are singletons. Sequenced: CD4+ T cells from PBMCs. The receptors originated from a human donor with multiple sclerosis.

This clonotype was counted only a few times. The CDR3 DNA is TGTGCCAGCTCACCCCCTGGGACAGGGGTAGGAAACACCATATATTTT. Translating gives CASSPPGTGVGNTIYF. The genes are TRBV18 and TRBJ1-3, with 10 nucleotides matching TRBD1. Germline lookup yields CDR1 KGHSH and CDR2 LQKENI. The ends lost 3 bases at V and 4 bases at J; junction bases unmatched: 6. The CDR3 runs 16 residues.

J is TRBJ1-5 and V is TRBV6-6, with D perhaps matching TRBD1 (5 bases). The CDR3 consists of 14 residues. The ends were cut back, 10 bases at V and 4 bases at J, with 17 bases in the middle. Germline CDR1 MNHNY, CDR2 SVGAGI (reference sequence). As DNA, the CDR3 is TGTGCCACCGGGGCCCCGGGAGGAAATCAGCCCCAGCATTTT. Residues: CATGAPGGNQPQHF.

This chain's CDR3 is CASSSTGGTQGGQFF. The CDR3 DNA sequence: TGTGCCAGCAGCTCAACGGGGGGGACCCAGGGTGGGCAGTTCTTC. The chain joins TRBV7-2 to TRBJ2-1; 8 positions match TRBD2. The CDR3 sequence is 15 residues long. Trimming cost V 4 bases and J 12 bases; bases outside gene matches: 14. Per the germline V gene, CDR1 is SGHTA and CDR2 is FQGNSA.

This chain uses TRBV14 with TRBJ1-2; tentative D call: TRBD1 (5 bases). Per the germline V gene, CDR1 is SGHDN and CDR2 is FVKESK. The CDR3 sequence is 13 residues long. Trimming left V 1 base short and J 5 bases short, with 8 bases between. The CDR3 DNA follows: TGTGCCAGCAGCCAAGGCAGGGATTATGGCTACACCTTC. As protein: CASSQGRDYGYTF.

This chain connects TRBV6-2 or TRBV6-3 to TRBJ2-7; 9 bases agree with TRBD1. This CDR3 region has 13 residues. V lost 8 bases, J lost 5 bases, and 7 bases stayed unmatched. CDR1 is MNHEY, CDR2 SVGEGT, per germline. CDR3 coding DNA: TGTGCCAGCCGGGACAGGGAGTCGGACGAGCAGTACTTC. Its protein is CASRDRESDEQYF.

In this sample, this clonotype turned up once. This chain connects TRBV25-1 to TRBJ1-1; D call uncertain. CDR3 length equals 11 residues. The germline V gene has CDR1 MGHDK and CDR2 SYGVNS. Trimming removed 7 bases at V and 4 bases at J, with 7 bases between. The CDR3 coding sequence is TGTGCCAGCATAGGGTTCACTGAAGCTTTCTTT. Translating it yields CASIGFTEAFF.

This sequence joins TRBV24-1 and TRBJ1-2; D remains ambiguous. This CDR3 comprises 12 residues. V was cut by 7 bases and J by 4 bases, with 9 bases left in between. The V gene's germline CDR1 is KGHDR and CDR2 SFDVKD. CDR3 residues: CATRDRAYGYTF. The CDR3 DNA sequence: TGTGCCACCAGGGACCGAGCCTATGGCTACACCTTC.

This clonotype has only one observation. The V gene is TRBV4-2, the J gene TRBJ2-7, with a possible D match to TRBD2 (6 bases). Germline assignment: CDR1 LGHNA and CDR2 YNFKEQ. This CDR3 contains 12 residues. Trimming removed 0 bases at V and 6 bases at J, with 6 bases between. CDR3 loop: CASSQEAGEQYF. CDR3 in DNA: TGTGCCAGCAGCCAAGAAGCGGGCGAGCAGTACTTC.

The chain employs TRBV12-3 or TRBV12-4 and TRBJ2-6; D uncertain. V gave up 5 bases and J gave up 1 base, with 9 bases separating them. The CDR3 totals 15 residues. CDR3 sequence reads: CASSRKQSGANVLTF. CDR3 in DNA: TGTGCCAGCAGTCGGAAGCAATCTGGGGCCAACGTCCTGACTTTC.

The rearrangement uses TRBV20-1 and TRBJ1-1; D ambiguous. In germline, CDR1 is DFQATT, CDR2 SNEGSKA (reference sequence). The CDR3 is made up of 12 amino acids. Trimming left V 6 bases short and J 4 bases short, with 12 bases between. CDR3 sequence (DNA): TGCAGTGCCTTCTGGGCTGGCACTGAAGCTTTCTTT. Translated, it gives CSAFWAGTEAFF.